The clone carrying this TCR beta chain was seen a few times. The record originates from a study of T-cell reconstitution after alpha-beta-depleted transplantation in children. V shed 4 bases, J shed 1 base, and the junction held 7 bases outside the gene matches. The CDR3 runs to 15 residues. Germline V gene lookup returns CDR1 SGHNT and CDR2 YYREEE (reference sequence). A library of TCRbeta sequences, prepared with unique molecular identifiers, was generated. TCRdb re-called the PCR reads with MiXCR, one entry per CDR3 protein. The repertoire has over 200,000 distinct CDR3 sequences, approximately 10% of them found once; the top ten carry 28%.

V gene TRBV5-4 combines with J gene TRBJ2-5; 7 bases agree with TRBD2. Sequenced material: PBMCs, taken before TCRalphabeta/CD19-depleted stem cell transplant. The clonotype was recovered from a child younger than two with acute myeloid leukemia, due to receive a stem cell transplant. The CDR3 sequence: CASSPTGTTQETQYF. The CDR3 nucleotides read TGTGCCAGCAGCCCGACTGGGACTACCCAAGAGACCCAGTACTTC. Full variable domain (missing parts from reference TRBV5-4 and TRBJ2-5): ETGVTQSPTHLIKTRGQQVTLRCSSQSGHNTVSWYQQALGQGPQFIFQYYREEENGRGNFPPRFSGLQFPNYSSELNVNALELDDSALYLCASSPTGTTQETQYFGPGTRLLVL.